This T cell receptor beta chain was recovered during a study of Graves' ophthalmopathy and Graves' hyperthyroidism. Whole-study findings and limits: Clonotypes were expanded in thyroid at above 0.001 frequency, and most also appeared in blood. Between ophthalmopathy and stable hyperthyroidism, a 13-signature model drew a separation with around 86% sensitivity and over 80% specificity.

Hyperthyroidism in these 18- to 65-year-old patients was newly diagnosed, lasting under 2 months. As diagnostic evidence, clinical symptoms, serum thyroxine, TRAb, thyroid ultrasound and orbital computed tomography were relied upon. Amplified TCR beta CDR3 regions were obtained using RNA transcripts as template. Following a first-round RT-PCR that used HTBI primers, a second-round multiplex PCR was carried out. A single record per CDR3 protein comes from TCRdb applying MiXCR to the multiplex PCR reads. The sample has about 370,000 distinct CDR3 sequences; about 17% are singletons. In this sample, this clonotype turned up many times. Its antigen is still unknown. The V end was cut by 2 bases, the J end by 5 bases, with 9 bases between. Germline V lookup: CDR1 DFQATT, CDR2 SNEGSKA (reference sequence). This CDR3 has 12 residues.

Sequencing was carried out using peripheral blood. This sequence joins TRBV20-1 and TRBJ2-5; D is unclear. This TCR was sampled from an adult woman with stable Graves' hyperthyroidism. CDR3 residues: CSARFALETQYF. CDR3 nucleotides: TGCAGTGCTAGATTCGCGTTGGAGACCCAGTACTTC.